These 28 T cell receptor beta chains share one sample of origin, sequenced in a study of blood T cell repertoires in COVID-19. The method was immunoSEQ multiplex PCR; TCRdb's version includes in-frame clones alone and lacks a portion of them. In the table there are about 81,000 clones, around 91% of which are singletons. Sequencing used peripheral blood. Source of these receptors: a woman between 45 and 60 years old in a cohort sampled during active COVID-19.

The chain links TRBV7-9 to TRBJ2-3, with 8 bases fitting TRBD2. This CDR3 is 18 amino acids long. J lost 0 bases, V lost 2 bases, and 10 bases had no gene match. Germline V gene sequence: CDR1 SEHNR, CDR2 FQNEAQ (reference sequence). The CDR3 DNA reads as TGTGCCAGCAGCTTAAGTTCTAGCGGGTACACTAGCACAGATACGCAGTATTTT. Translated, it gives CASSLSSSGYTSTDTQYF.

The chain links TRBV2 to TRBJ1-2; TRBD1 aligns across 9 bases. Trimming removed 6 bases from V and 5 bases from J; junction bases left unmatched: 4. Per germline, CDR1 SNHLY and CDR2 FYNNEI. The CDR3 contains 13 residues. The CDR3 sequence is CASRDGTGYGYTF. CDR3 coding DNA: TGTGCCAGCAGGGACGGGACAGGGTATGGCTACACCTTC.

The chain links TRBV12-3 or TRBV12-4 to TRBJ1-2, with D uncertain. This CDR3 region has 12 residues. V lost 5 bases and J 13 bases, leaving 17 bases between the germline ends. CDR3 sequence reads: CASSPSSATCTF. CDR3 sequence (DNA): TGTGCCAGCAGTCCTAGCTCGGCTACATGCACCTTC.

This clone was counted between two and nine times. V gene TRBV18 combines with J gene TRBJ2-5, with 8 bases fitting TRBD2. The junction had 6 bases not matched to a gene; V was cut back by 0 bases and J by 3 bases. Germline V gene sequence: CDR1 KGHSH, CDR2 LQKENI. CDR3 size: 16 residues. The CDR3 sequence is CASSPPRAGEKETQYF. DNA for the CDR3: TGTGCCAGCTCACCACCGCGAGCGGGAGAGAAAGAGACCCAGTACTTC.

CDR3 coding DNA: TGTGCCAGCACGGCGGGAGTAGGTGAGCAGTACTTC. Residues: CASTAGVGEQYF. The rearrangement uses TRBV2 and TRBJ2-7, with 7 bases identical to TRBD2. The V gene's germline CDR1 is SNHLY and CDR2 FYNNEI. With 7 bases clipped from V and 7 bases from J, the junction kept 7 bases outside the gene matches. The CDR3 consists of 12 residues.

The rearrangement uses TRBV3-1 (or the pseudogene TRBV3-2) and TRBJ1-6, with a possible D match to TRBD1 (6 bases). The CDR3 covers 15 residues. The V and J ends lost 5 bases and 5 bases respectively, with 13 bases between them. Per the germline V gene, CDR1 is LGHDT and CDR2 is YNNKEL (reference sequence). The CDR3 coding sequence is TGTGCCAGCAGCTTAAGGACAGCTAATAATTCACCCCTCCACTTT. It yields the protein CASSLRTANNSPLHF.

This chain joins TRBV7-2 and TRBJ1-2; 7 bases match TRBD1. This CDR3 comprises 14 residues. V lost 3 bases, J lost 8 bases, and 9 bases stayed unmatched. Germline V gene sequence: CDR1 SGHTA, CDR2 FQGNSA. The CDR3 DNA sequence: TGTGCCAGCAGCTTTCAACCGGGCAGGGGGGGCTACACCTTC. Amino acids: CASSFQPGRGGYTF.

The chain recombines TRBV12-1 with TRBJ1-3. TRBV12-1 is recorded as a pseudogene. CDR3 size: 15 residues. DNA for the CDR3: TGTGCCAGCAGCCCCCTTCGGGTCACTGGAAACACCATATATTTT. Encoded protein: CASSPLRVTGNTIYF.

The chain recombines TRBV4-2 with TRBJ1-2; the match to TRBD1 covers 11 bases. Per the germline V gene, CDR1 is LGHNA and CDR2 is YNFKEQ. V lost 0 bases, J lost 1 base, and 4 bases stayed unmatched. The CDR3 has 17 amino acids. The CDR3 nucleotides read TGTGCCAGCAGCCAAGAGGGACAGGGGGGACGTAACTATGGCTACACCTTC. Its translation: CASSQEGQGGRNYGYTF.

The chain joins TRBV28 to TRBJ2-3; 9 positions agree with TRBD2. CDR3 length: 15 residues. The ends lost 11 bases at V and 4 bases at J; junction bases unmatched: 13. Germline V gene lookup returns CDR1 MDHEN and CDR2 SYDVKM. CDR3 protein: CAGPPLSGSADTQYF. CDR3 in DNA: TGTGCCGGCCCCCCCCTTAGCGGGAGCGCAGATACGCAGTATTTT.

The gene calls are TRBV5-5 and TRBJ1-4; 7 nucleotides agree with TRBD1. Germline lookup yields CDR1 SGHKS and CDR2 YYEKEE (reference sequence). The V gene end was trimmed by 4 bases and the J gene end by 4 bases; junction bases not matched to a gene: 7. This CDR3 has 15 residues. CDR3 loop: CASSPTGTDNEKLFF. The CDR3 nucleotides are TGTGCCAGCAGCCCAACCGGGACAGATAATGAAAAACTGTTTTTT. Filled out from reference TRBV5-5 and TRBJ1-4, the complete variable domain reads DAGVTQSPTHLIKTRGQQVTLRCSPISGHKSVSWYQQVLGQGPQFIFQYYEKEERGRGNFPDRFSARQFPNYSSELNVNALLLGDSALYLCASSPTGTDNEKLFFGSGTQLSVL.

The gene calls are TRBV15 and TRBJ2-3; no firm D call. Trimming took 3 bases from V and 3 from J, leaving 13 bases between them. The germline CDR1 and CDR2 sequences are LNHNV and YYDKDF (reference sequence). CDR3 length: 15 residues. In nucleotides, the CDR3 is TGTGCCACCAGCAGCCGGGTCCTAACTACAGATACGCAGTATTTT. Its translation is CATSSRVLTTDTQYF. The entire variable domain, with the rest obtained from reference TRBV15 and TRBJ2-3, is as follows: DAMVIQNPRYQVTQFGKPVTLSCSQTLNHNVMYWYQQKSSQAPKLLFHYYDKDFNNEADTPDNFQSRRPNTSFCFLDIRSPGLGDTAMYLCATSSRVLTTDTQYFGPGTRLTVL.

V and J are TRBV7-2 and TRBJ2-3, with 10 positions matching TRBD2. This CDR3 comprises 15 residues. The germline CDR1 and CDR2 sequences are SGHTA and FQGNSA. V lost 5 bases, J lost 4 bases, and 6 bases stayed unmatched. The CDR3 is CASSRLSGRADTQYF. CDR3 nucleotide sequence: TGTGCCAGCAGCCGTTTGAGCGGGAGGGCAGATACGCAGTATTTT.

This chain connects TRBV5-4 to TRBJ1-1; D gene unclear. Between the trimmed V and J ends, which lost 4 bases and 1 base, there was a span of 14 bases. Germline CDR1 is SGHNT and CDR2 is YYREEE (reference sequence). The CDR3 is 15 residues long. As DNA, the CDR3 is TGTGCCAGCAGCCCCGGTTTGGGCGAGAACACTGAAGCTTTCTTT. Its translation is CASSPGLGENTEAFF.

The sample holds one count of this clone. CDR3 region: CASSHEAGTSDEQYF. In nucleotides, the CDR3 is TGTGCCAGCAGTCATGAAGCCGGGACTAGTGACGAGCAGTACTTC. The rearrangement joins TRBV2 to TRBJ2-7, with 8 bases matching TRBD2. V dropped 5 bases and J dropped 5; count of bases not matched to a gene: 11. Germline V gene lookup returns CDR1 SNHLY and CDR2 FYNNEI. This CDR3 spans 15 amino acids. The variable domain in full, completed from reference TRBV2 and TRBJ2-7, reads EPEVTQTPSHQVTQMGQEVILRCVPISNHLYFYWYRQILGQKVEFLVSFYNNEISEKSEIFDDQFSVERPDGSNFTLKIRSTKLEDSAMYFCASSHEAGTSDEQYFGPGTRLTVT.

V and J are TRBV5-1 and TRBJ1-1; D is unresolved. The ends were cut back, 6 bases at V and 5 bases at J, with 17 bases in the middle. The CDR3 has 14 residues. The V gene's germline CDR1 is SGHRS and CDR2 YFSETQ. CDR3 loop: CASTLKGGGTEAFF. The CDR3, as DNA: TGCGCCAGCACCCTAAAGGGAGGAGGGACTGAAGCTTTCTTT.

The chain carries TRBV4-1 and TRBJ2-2, with 7 positions matching TRBD2. In germline, CDR1 is MGHRA, CDR2 YSYEKL. CDR3 size: 16 residues. V shed 4 bases and J 4 bases; nucleotides not matched to a gene: 9. CDR3 bases: TGCGCCAGCAGCCGCCCCGGAGCGGGGAGCACCGGGGAGCTGTTTTTT. Its protein is CASSRPGAGSTGELFF.

This chain links TRBV19 with TRBJ1-4; D possibly corresponds to TRBD1 (5 bases). Germline lookup yields CDR1 LNHDA and CDR2 SQIVND (reference sequence). The CDR3 spans 13 residues. V was clipped by 6 bases and J by 8 bases, with 13 bases between them. The CDR3 region has the DNA TGTGCCAGTAGACTTCGGGGGGAAGAAAAACTGTTTTTT. Translation: CASRLRGEEKLFF.

V and J are TRBV10-3 and TRBJ1-5; 7 bases agree with TRBD1. Germline V lookup: CDR1 ENHRY, CDR2 SYGVKD. The CDR3 contains 13 residues. J lost 4 bases, V lost 8 bases, and 5 bases had no gene match. The CDR3 protein is CAIAGQINQPQHF. CDR3 DNA sequence: TGTGCCATCGCGGGACAGATTAATCAGCCCCAGCATTTT.

This rearrangement joins TRBV29-1 to TRBJ1-1; D ambiguous. CDR1 SQVTM and CDR2 ANQGSEA come from the germline V gene. This CDR3 spans 12 amino acids. Trimming shortened V by 7 bases and J by 3 bases, and 12 bases separated the two germline ends. CDR3 region: CSGTKSDTEAFF. In DNA, the CDR3 is TGCAGCGGAACCAAGAGCGACACTGAAGCTTTCTTT.

The J gene is TRBJ2-7, the V gene TRBV28; 14 nucleotides align to TRBD2. This CDR3 contains 15 residues. From germline, CDR1 is MDHEN and CDR2 SYDVKM. With 5 bases clipped from V and 4 bases from J, the junction kept 4 bases outside the gene matches. The CDR3 reads CASSPGTSGSYEQYF. CDR3 sequence (DNA): TGTGCCAGCAGTCCCGGGACTAGCGGGAGTTACGAGCAGTACTTC.

As DNA, the CDR3 is TGCGCCAGCAGCCTTGGACAGAACACAGATACGCAGTATTTT. It encodes CASSLGQNTDTQYF. J is TRBJ2-3 and V is TRBV5-1; D might be TRBD1 (6 bases). V was shortened by 4 bases and J by 2 bases, with 11 bases between the two germline ends. Germline values: CDR1 SGHRS, CDR2 YFSETQ. This CDR3 is built from 14 residues.

V is TRBV15 and J is TRBJ2-3; D is unresolved. The germline V and J ends were trimmed by 0 bases and 1 base, with 5 bases remaining between them. Germline V lookup: CDR1 LNHNV, CDR2 YYDKDF (reference sequence). The CDR3 has 14 residues. In nucleotides, the CDR3 is TGTGCCACCAGCAGAGAAGCCGGCACAGATACGCAGTATTTT. Translation: CATSREAGTDTQYF.

V is TRBV7-8 and J is TRBJ2-1, with a tentative D call TRBD1 (6 bases). The CDR3 consists of 16 residues. The germline V gene encodes CDR1 SGHVS and CDR2 FQNEAQ. Trimming removed 1 base from V and 10 bases from J, with 20 bases in between. The CDR3: CASSLGRTAVFLEQFF. The CDR3 nucleotides read TGTGCCAGCAGCTTAGGACGGACAGCAGTATTCCTGGAGCAGTTCTTC.

J is TRBJ1-1 and V is TRBV10-3; 7 nucleotides align to TRBD1. Germline CDR1 reads ENHRY; CDR2 reads SYGVKD. The ends lost 4 bases at V and 1 base at J; junction bases unmatched: 3. This CDR3 contains 14 residues. The CDR3 loop is CAISGQGGNTEAFF. The CDR3 coding sequence is TGTGCCATCAGTGGACAGGGCGGGAACACTGAAGCTTTCTTT.

The chain combines TRBV19 with TRBJ2-7; D is perhaps TRBD1 (5 bases). The CDR3 spans 14 residues. Germline CDR1 and CDR2: LNHDA and SQIVND (reference sequence). Trimming shortened V by 7 bases and J by 0 bases, and 13 bases separated the two germline ends. This CDR3 reads CASTPSRDSYEQYF. CDR3 sequence (DNA): TGTGCCAGTACTCCCAGCAGGGACTCCTACGAGCAGTACTTC.

J is TRBJ1-1 and V is TRBV10-3; D is undetermined. Germline V gene sequence: CDR1 ENHRY, CDR2 SYGVKD. Trimming removed 10 bases at V and 1 base at J, with 13 bases between. The CDR3 is made up of 13 amino acids. CDR3 region: CATAEQQNTEAFF. The CDR3, as DNA: TGTGCCACCGCAGAACAGCAGAACACTGAAGCTTTCTTT.

The chain couples TRBV3-1 (or the pseudogene TRBV3-2) to TRBJ2-7, with D possibly TRBD1 on 5 matching bases. The germline V and J ends were trimmed by 1 base and 10 bases, with 14 bases remaining between them. The CDR3 extends over 13 amino acids. Germline loops: CDR1 LGHDT, CDR2 YNNKEL (reference sequence). Written as DNA, the CDR3 is TGTGCCAGCAGCCAAGGGGTCGAAACAGGTCAGTACTTC. Translation gives CASSQGVETGQYF.